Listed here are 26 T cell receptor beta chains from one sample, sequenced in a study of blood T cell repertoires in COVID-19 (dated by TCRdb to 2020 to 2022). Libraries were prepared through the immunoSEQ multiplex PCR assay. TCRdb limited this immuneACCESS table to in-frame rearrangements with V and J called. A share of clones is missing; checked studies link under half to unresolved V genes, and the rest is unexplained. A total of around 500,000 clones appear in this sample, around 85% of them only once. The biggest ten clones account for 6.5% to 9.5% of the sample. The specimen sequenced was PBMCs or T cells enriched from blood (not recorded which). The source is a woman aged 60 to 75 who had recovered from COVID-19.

CDR3 nucleotide sequence: TGTGCCAGCAGTTATAGCGAGCAGTACTTC. It codes for CASSYSEQYF. The chain links TRBV12-3 or TRBV12-4 to TRBJ2-7; D is undetermined. V was clipped by 4 bases and J by 6 bases, with 4 bases between them. There are 10 residues in the CDR3.

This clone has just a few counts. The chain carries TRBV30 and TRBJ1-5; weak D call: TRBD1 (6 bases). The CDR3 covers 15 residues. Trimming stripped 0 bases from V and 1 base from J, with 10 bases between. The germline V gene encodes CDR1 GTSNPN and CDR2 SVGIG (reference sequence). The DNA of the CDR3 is TGTGCCTGGAGTGTAGGAACAGGGAGCAATCAGCCCCAGCATTTT. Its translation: CAWSVGTGSNQPQHF.

The CDR3 sequence: CASSEGGGPFLGYTF. The CDR3, as DNA: TGTGCCAGCAGTGAAGGAGGGGGACCTTTTCTCGGCTACACCTTC. This chain uses TRBV6-1 with TRBJ1-2, with TRBD1 as a possible D gene (6 bases). The CDR3 totals 15 residues. Per germline, CDR1 MNHNS and CDR2 SASEGT. With 1 base removed from V and 8 bases from J, the gap between germline ends came to 17 bases.

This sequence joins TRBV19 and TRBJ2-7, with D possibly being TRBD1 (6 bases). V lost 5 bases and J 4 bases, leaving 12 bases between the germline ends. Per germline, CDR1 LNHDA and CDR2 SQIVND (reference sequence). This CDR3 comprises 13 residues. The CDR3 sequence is CASSPGQQYEQYF. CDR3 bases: TGTGCCAGTAGTCCAGGACAGCAGTACGAGCAGTACTTC.

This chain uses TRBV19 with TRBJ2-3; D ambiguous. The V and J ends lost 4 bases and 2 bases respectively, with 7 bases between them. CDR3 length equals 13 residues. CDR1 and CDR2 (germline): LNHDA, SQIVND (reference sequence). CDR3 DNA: TGTGCCAGTAGTACGAGGATCACAGATACGCAGTATTTT. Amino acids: CASSTRITDTQYF.

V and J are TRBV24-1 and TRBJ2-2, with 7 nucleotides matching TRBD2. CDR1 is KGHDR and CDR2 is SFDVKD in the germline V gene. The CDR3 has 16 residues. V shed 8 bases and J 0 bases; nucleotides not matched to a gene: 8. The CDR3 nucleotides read TGTGCCACCACGGGGGGAGCAATCGCGAACACCGGGGAGCTGTTTTTT. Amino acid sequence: CATTGGAIANTGELFF.

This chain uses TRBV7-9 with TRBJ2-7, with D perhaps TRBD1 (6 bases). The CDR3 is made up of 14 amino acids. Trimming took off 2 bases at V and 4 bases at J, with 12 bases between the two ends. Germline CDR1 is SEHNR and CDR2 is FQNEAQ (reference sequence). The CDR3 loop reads CASSLSGGTYEQYF. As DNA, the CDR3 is TGTGCCAGCAGCTTATCTGGGGGCACTTACGAGCAGTACTTC.

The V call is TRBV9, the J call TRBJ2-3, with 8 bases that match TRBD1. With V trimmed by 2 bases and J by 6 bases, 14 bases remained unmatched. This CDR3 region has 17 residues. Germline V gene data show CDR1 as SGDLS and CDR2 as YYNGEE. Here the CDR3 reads CASSVRDRRWGKDTQYF. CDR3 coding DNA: TGTGCCAGCAGCGTCCGGGACAGGAGGTGGGGTAAGGATACGCAGTATTTT.

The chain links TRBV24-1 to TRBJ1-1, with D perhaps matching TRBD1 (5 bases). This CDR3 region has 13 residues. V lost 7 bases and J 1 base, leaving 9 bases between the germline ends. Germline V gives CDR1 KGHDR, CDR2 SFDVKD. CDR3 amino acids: CATRTAWNTEAFF. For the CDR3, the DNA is TGTGCCACCAGGACAGCCTGGAACACTGAAGCTTTCTTT.

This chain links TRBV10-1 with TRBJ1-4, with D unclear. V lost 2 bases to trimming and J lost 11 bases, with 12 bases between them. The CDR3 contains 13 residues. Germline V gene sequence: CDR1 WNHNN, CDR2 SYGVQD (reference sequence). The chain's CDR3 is CASSEGPTRKLFF. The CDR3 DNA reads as TGCGCCAGCAGTGAGGGCCCCACCAGGAAACTGTTTTTT.

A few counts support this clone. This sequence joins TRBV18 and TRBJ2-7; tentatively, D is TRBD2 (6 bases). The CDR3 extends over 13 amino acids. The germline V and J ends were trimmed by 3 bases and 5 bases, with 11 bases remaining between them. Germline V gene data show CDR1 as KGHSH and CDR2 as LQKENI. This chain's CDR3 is CASSPRRGDEQYV. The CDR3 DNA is TGTGCCAGCTCACCCCGGCGGGGTGACGAGCAGTACGTC.

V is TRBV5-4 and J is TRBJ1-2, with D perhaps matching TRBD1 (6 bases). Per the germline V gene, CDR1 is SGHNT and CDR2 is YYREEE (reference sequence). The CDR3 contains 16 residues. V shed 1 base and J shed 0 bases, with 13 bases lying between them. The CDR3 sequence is CASSLTGQGANYGYTF. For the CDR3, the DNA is TGTGCCAGCAGCTTGACAGGGCAGGGCGCTAACTATGGCTACACCTTC.

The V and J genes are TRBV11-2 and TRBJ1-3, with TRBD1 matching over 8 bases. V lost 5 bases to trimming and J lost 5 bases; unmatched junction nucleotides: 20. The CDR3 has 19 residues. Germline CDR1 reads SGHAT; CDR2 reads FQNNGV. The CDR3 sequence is CASSQSPGQVLDKRNTIYF. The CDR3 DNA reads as TGTGCCAGCAGCCAATCTCCGGGACAGGTATTAGACAAGCGAAACACCATATATTTT.

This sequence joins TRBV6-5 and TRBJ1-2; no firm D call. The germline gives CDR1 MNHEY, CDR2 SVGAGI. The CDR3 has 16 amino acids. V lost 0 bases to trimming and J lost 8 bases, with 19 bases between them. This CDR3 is CASSYSTIIPLRGYTF. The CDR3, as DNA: TGTGCCAGCAGTTACTCGACGATCATTCCATTGAGGGGCTACACCTTC.

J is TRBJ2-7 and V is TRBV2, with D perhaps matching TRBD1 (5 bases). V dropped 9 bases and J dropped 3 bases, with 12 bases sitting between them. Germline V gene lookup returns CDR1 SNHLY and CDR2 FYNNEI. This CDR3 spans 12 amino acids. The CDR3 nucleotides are TGTGCCAGGGCCGACAGCTACTACGAGCAGTACGTC. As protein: CARADSYYEQYV.

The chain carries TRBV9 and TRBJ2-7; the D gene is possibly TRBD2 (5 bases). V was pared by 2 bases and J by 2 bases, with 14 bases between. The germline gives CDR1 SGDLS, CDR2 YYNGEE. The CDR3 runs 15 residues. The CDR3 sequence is CASSVGATGTYEQYF. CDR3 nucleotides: TGTGCCAGCAGCGTTGGCGCTACGGGGACCTACGAGCAGTACTTC.

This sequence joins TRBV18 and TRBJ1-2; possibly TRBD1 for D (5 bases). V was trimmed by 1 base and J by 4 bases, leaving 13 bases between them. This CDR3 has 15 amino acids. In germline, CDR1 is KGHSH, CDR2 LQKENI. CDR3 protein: CASSPQPGPGYGYTF. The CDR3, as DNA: TGTGCCAGCTCACCACAGCCAGGGCCGGGCTATGGCTACACCTTC.

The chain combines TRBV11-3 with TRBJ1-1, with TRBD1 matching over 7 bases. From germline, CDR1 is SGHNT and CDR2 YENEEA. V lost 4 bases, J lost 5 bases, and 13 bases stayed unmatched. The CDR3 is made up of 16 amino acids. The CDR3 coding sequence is TGTGCCAGCAGCTACAGCAGTTACAGGGGCAGTACTGAAGCTTTCTTT. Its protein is CASSYSSYRGSTEAFF.

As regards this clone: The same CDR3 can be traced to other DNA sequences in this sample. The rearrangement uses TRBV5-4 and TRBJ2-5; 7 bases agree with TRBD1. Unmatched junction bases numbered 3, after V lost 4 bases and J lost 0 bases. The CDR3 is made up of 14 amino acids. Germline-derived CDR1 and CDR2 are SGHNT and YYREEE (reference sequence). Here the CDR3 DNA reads TGTGCCAGCAGCCTCGGGACAGACCAAGAGACCCAGTACTTC. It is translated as CASSLGTDQETQYF. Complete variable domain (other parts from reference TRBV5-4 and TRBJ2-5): ETGVTQSPTHLIKTRGQQVTLRCSSQSGHNTVSWYQQALGQGPQFIFQYYREEENGRGNFPPRFSGLQFPNYSSELNVNALELDDSALYLCASSLGTDQETQYFGPGTRLLVL.

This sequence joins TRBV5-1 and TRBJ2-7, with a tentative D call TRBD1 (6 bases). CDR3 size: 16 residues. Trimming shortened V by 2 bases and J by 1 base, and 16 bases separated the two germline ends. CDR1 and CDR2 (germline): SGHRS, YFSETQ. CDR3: CASSFLWQGSSYEQYF. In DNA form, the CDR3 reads TGCGCCAGCAGCTTCTTGTGGCAGGGGTCTTCCTACGAGCAGTACTTC. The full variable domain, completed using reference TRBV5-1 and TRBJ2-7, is KAGVTQTPRYLIKTRGQQVTLSCSPISGHRSVSWYQQTPGQGLQFLFEYFSETQRNKGNFPGRFSGRQFSNSRSEMNVSTLELGDSALYLCASSFLWQGSSYEQYFGPGTRLTVT.

The CDR3 nucleotides read TGTGCCAGCAGCTGGGGGGGGACAGGGTTGTACTACGAGCAGTACTTC. Translated: CASSWGGTGLYYEQYF. The V call is TRBV5-4, the J call TRBJ2-7, with TRBD1 matching over 9 bases. The CDR3 consists of 16 residues. The germline CDR1 and CDR2 sequences are SGHNT and YYREEE (reference sequence). Trimming removed 3 bases from V and 3 bases from J; junction bases left unmatched: 10. Looking up the rest from reference TRBV5-4 and TRBJ2-7 gives the full variable domain: ETGVTQSPTHLIKTRGQQVTLRCSSQSGHNTVSWYQQALGQGPQFIFQYYREEENGRGNFPPRFSGLQFPNYSSELNVNALELDDSALYLCASSWGGTGLYYEQYFGPGTRLTVT.

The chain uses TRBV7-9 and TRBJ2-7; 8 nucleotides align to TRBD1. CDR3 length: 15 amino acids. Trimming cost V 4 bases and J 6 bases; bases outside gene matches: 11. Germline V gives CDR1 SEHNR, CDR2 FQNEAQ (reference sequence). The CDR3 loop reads CASSWIFAGGSEQYF. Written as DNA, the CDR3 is TGTGCCAGCAGCTGGATATTTGCAGGGGGCTCCGAGCAGTACTTC.

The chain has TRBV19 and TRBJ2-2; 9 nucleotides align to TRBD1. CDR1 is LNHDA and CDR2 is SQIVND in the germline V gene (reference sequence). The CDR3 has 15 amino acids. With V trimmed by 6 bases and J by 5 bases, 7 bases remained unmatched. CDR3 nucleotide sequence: TGTGCCAGTAGAGGACAGGGGAGAGGGACCGGGGAGCTGTTTTTT. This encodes CASRGQGRGTGELFF.

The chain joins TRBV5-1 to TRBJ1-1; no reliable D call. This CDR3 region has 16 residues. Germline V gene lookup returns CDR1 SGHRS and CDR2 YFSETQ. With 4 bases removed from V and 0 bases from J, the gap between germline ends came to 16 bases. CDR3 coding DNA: TGCGCCAGCAGCCCCACCGCAGGCTTCATGAACACTGAAGCTTTCTTT. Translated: CASSPTAGFMNTEAFF. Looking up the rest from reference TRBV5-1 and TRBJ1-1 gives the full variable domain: KAGVTQTPRYLIKTRGQQVTLSCSPISGHRSVSWYQQTPGQGLQFLFEYFSETQRNKGNFPGRFSGRQFSNSRSEMNVSTLELGDSALYLCASSPTAGFMNTEAFFGQGTRLTVV.

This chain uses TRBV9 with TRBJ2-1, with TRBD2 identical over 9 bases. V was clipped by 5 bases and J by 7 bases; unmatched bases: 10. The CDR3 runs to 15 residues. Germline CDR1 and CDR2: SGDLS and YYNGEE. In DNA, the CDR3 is TGTGCCAGCAGTCGAAGCGGGGGGCTCGGGAATGAGCAGTTCTTC. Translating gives CASSRSGGLGNEQFF.

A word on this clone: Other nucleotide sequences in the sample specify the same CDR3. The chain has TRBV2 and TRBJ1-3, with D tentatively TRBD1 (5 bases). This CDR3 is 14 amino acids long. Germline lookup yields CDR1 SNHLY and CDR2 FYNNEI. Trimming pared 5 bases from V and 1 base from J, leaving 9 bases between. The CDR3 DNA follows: TGTGCCAGCAGTCTTCAGGGTTCTGGAAACACCATATATTTT. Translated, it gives CASSLQGSGNTIYF.